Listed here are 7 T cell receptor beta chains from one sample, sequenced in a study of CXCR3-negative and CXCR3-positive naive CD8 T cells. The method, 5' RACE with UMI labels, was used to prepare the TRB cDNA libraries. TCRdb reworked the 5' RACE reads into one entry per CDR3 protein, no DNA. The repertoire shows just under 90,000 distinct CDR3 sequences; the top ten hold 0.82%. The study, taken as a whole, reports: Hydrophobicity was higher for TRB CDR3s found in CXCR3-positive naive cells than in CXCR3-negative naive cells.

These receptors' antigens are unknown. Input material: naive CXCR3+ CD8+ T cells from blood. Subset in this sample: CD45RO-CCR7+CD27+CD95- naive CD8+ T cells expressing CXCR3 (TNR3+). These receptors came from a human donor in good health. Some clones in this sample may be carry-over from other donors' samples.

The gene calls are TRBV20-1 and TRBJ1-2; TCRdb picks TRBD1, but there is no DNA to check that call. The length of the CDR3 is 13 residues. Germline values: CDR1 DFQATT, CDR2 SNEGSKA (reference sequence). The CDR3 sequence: CSAKPRGNYGYTF.

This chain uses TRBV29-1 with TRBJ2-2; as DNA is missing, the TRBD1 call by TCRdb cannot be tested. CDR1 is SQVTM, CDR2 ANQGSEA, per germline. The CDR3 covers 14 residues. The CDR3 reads CSVEDPGVPGELFF.

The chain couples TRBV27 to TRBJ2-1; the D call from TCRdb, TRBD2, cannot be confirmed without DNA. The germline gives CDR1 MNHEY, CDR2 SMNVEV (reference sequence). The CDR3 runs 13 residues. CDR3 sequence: CASSYKSGAEQFF.

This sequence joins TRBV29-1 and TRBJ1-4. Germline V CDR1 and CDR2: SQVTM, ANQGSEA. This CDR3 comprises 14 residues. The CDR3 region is CSVEVRGGDEKLFF.

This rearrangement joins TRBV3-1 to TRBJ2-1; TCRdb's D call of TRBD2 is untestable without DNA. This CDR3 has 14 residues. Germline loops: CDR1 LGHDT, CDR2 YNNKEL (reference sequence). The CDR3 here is CASSQERRRLEQFF.

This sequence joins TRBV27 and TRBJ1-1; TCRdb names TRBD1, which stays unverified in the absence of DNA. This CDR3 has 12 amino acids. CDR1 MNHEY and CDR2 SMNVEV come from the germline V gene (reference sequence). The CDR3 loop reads CASSPGTAEAFF.

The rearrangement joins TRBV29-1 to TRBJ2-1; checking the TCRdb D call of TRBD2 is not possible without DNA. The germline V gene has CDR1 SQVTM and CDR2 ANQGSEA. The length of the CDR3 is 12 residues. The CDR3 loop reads CSVAVRREGMSF.